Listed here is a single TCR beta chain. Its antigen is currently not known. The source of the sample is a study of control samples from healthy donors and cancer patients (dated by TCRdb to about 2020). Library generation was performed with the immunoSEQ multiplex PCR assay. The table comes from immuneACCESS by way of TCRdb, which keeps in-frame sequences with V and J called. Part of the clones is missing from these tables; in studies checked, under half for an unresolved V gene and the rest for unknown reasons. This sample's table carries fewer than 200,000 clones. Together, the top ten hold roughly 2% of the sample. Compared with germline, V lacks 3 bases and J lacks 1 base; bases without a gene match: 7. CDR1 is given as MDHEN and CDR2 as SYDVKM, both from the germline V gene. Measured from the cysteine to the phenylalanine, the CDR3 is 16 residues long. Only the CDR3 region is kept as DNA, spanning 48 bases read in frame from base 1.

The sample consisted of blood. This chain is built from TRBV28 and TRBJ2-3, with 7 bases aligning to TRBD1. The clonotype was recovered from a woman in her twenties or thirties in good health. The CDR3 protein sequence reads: CASSFPDRVGTDTQYF. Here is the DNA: TGTGCCAGCAGTTTCCCTGACAGGGTGGGCACAGATACGCAGTATTTT.